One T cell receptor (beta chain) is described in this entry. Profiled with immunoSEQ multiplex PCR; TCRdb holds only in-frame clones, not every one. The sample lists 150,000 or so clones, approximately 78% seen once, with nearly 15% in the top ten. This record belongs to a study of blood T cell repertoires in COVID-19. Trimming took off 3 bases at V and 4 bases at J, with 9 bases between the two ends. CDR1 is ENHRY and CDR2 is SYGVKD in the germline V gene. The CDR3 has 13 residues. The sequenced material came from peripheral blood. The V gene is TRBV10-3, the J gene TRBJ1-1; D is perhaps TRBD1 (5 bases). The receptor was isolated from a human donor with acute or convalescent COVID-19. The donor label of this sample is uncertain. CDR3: CAISDQGSTEAFF. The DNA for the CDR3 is TGTGCCATCAGTGACCAGGGAAGCACTGAAGCTTTCTTT.